This T cell receptor (beta chain) was captured by sequencing in a study of long-term antiretroviral therapy in people with HIV (dated by TCRdb to 2021 to 2024). At the level of the whole study: The earliest samples were collected approximately a decade before the 2015 WHO recommendation for immediate ART, a period when ART was typically delayed until CD4 counts fell. A retrospective serial study tested whether ART initiation and durable HIV suppression were associated with changes in peripheral blood TRB repertoire composition and diversity. A total of 192 cryopreserved PBMC samples came from a few dozen adults with confirmed HIV infection and were collected serially over a mean of roughly six years (range 1-12). Of the roughly 30 participants with HIV, about a dozen were female. No cross-contamination during QIAcube processing was seen in test extractions of a monoclonal T-cell line run alongside about 33 polyclonal samples.

The CDR3 runs 16 amino acids, cysteine and phenylalanine included. The read is trimmed to its CDR3 DNA, 48 bases read in frame from base 1. In the germline V gene (reference sequence), CDR1 corresponds to LNHDA and CDR2 to SQIVND. V is trimmed back by 6 bases and J by 7 bases, and the junction contains 15 bases that no gene match accounts for. The immunoSEQ hsTCRB v3.0 assay was used at survey level resolution to sequence the TRB variable region. The target sequencing depth for TRB was roughly 35,000-50,000 T-cell genomes per sample. TRB libraries were pooled and sequenced on an Illumina MiSeq using a v3 150-cycle kit. The authors' analysis ran thus. Repertoire analysis was run in R within a reproducible Nextflow workflow that covered QC, data transformation and analysis. LymphoSeq2, an R package for exploring AIRR-Seq data, was used to implement custom analyses. Several samples that yielded fewer than 5000 total TRB sequences were excluded, so that approximately 200 HIV repertoires were analyzed. Of the roughly 180 retained HIV repertoires, 55 to 60 were collected before and about 130 after ART initiation. Repertoires were downsampled to 5000 TRB nucleotide sequences, and summary statistics were averaged over 100 downsampling iterations. Only TRB sequences with CDR3 regions of at least seven amino acids were retained for analysis. Diversity was measured with a Shannon entropy-derived clonality score and the Gini coefficient. In the repertoire networks, any two of the top 5000 CDR3 amino acid sequences were linked whenever the two sequences differed by an edit distance of one. For TRB CDR3 amino acid sequences, antigen specificity groups and MHC restriction were predicted with GLIPH2. To flag known CMV, EBV, HIV or tissue antigen associations, CDR3 amino acid sequences were matched against VDJdb and McPAS-TCR. Pre-ART, post-ART and control groups were compared with Wilcoxon signed-rank tests and Holm-Bonferroni correction. Here the immuneACCESS table is served through TCRdb, limited to in-frame sequences with V and J called. Missing clones are a known gap in these copies; in checked studies unresolved V genes cover under half, and the rest lacks a known reason. V and J calls and clone size are given by that table; D and trimming were obtained from the DNA. The sample table lists about 25,000 clones, 76% of them with a count of one. Of the sample, 10% to 12% is held by the ten largest clones.

The research as a whole found: The samples were dated from the mid-2000s to the late 2010s, and the ART regimens that were used may be less effective than current ART regimens. Because pre-ART samples had limited cell numbers, unsorted PBMC were profiled rather than sorted CD4+ and CD8+ T cells. Because PBMC availability was limited, only the TCR beta chain was sequenced, with no alpha chain pairing. Expanded TRB clones identified before ART initiation dominated the repertoire at all time points, although this dominance fluctuated and declined in many PLHIV after ART. Inferences about post-ART repertoire changes are limited because no data were available on ART adherence, viral resistance or therapy changes. Narrower CDR3 length ranges were observed in HIV repertoires than in controls, and an antigen-experienced repertoire with only a slight naive shift after ART was suggested by the network structure. A significant increase in TRB diversity was found to be associated with ART initiation, although TRB diversity was observed to remain significantly below that of transplant donor controls even after long-term ART.

Worth noting for this clone: Its cognate antigen has yet to be identified. No base-level quality is on record; no much larger clone is a single base apart.

Participants were included only if at least one PBMC sample before ART initiation and at least two post-ART samples were available. Every participant with HIV received treatment in the United States of America. Cryopreserved samples of about 0.95-10 million PBMC were thawed and washed before DNA extraction. At the time of the earliest PBMC sample for each participant with HIV, ages ranged from 23 to 54 years. Each participant contributed PBMC samples from 1-4 timepoints before ART initiation and 2-8 timepoints after ART initiation, with a median of 7 samples. Serial HIV viral load, CD4+ T-cell count, ART history and demographic data were obtained for every participant. Genomic DNA was extracted from unsorted PBMC with a Qiagen kit on a QIAcube, with processing performed in batches of 12 samples.

The sample in question was unsorted PBMCs, obtained 1.1 years before starting antiretroviral therapy. The chain is assembled from TRBV19 and TRBJ2-7; 10 central bases correspond to TRBD1. This sequence was found in a woman between 40 and 55 years old with HIV. The CDR3 reads CASSRYGTGALGEQYF. DNA sequence: TGTGCCAGTAGCCGATATGGGACAGGGGCCCTTGGGGAGCAGTACTTC.